These 30 T cell receptor beta chains share one sample of origin, sequenced in a study of shared clonotypes between healthy human individuals. Assay used: immunoSEQ multiplex PCR; TCRdb lists only in-frame clones, some missing. The sample lists about 470,000 clones; 70% to 80% were seen once. Sequenced input: PBMCs. All receptors derive from a woman between 35 and 50 years old in good health. Some clones in this sample may be carry-over from other donors' samples.

This clone was seen at least ten times. The chain carries TRBV13 and TRBJ1-2, with a possible D match to TRBD1 (5 bases). V lost 0 bases to trimming and J lost 2 bases, with 7 bases between them. This CDR3 is 14 amino acids long. The germline V gene has CDR1 PRHDT and CDR2 FYEKMQ (reference sequence). The CDR3 DNA is TGTGCCAGCAGCTTAGGCAGGGAGAACTATGGCTACACCTTC. Its protein is CASSLGRENYGYTF.

V gene TRBV6-1 combines with J gene TRBJ2-7; 7 positions agree with TRBD1. V lost 7 bases, J lost 3 bases, and 6 bases stayed unmatched. Germline CDR1 and CDR2: MNHNS and SASEGT. The CDR3 contains 13 residues. CDR3 in DNA: TGTGCCAGCACTCAGGGGGTACGCTACGAGCAGTACTTC. This sequence encodes CASTQGVRYEQYF.

This chain uses TRBV28 with TRBJ2-1; D remains unclear. Germline V CDR1 and CDR2: MDHEN, SYDVKM. This CDR3 has 14 residues. The germline V and J ends were trimmed by 4 bases and 6 bases, with 13 bases remaining between them. CDR3 residues: CASSSRPDRNEQFF. The CDR3 coding sequence is TGTGCCAGCAGTTCTCGTCCCGACCGCAATGAGCAGTTCTTC.

The V gene is TRBV30, the J gene TRBJ2-7; D perhaps matches TRBD2 (6 bases). Per the germline V gene, CDR1 is GTSNPN and CDR2 is SVGIG (reference sequence). CDR3 length: 13 amino acids. Trimming took off 4 bases at V and 4 bases at J, with 14 bases between the two ends. Written as DNA, the CDR3 is TGTGCCTGGATTCGGGACTTCCCTTACGAGCAGTACTTC. Protein sequence: CAWIRDFPYEQYF.

About this clone itself: A read error may explain this, as a much larger clone is one base away. V and J are TRBV11-2 and TRBJ2-7, with 12 bases matching TRBD2. The CDR3 length is 15 residues. CDR1 is SGHAT, CDR2 FQNNGV, per germline. DNA for the CDR3: TGTGCCAGCAGCTCCCTAGCGGGAGGGGCCTACGGGCAGTACTTC. Its translation is CASSSLAGGAYGQYF.

CDR3 nucleotides: TGTGCCAGCAGCTTTTCGGTTAGTTTCGGTGAAAAACTGTTTTTT. This translates into CASSFSVSFGEKLFF. The chain uses TRBV5-6 and TRBJ1-4; no clear D. The CDR3 spans 15 residues. V gave up 2 bases and J gave up 7 bases, with 15 bases separating them. Germline V lookup: CDR1 SGHDT, CDR2 YYEEEE.

This rearrangement joins TRBV29-1 to TRBJ1-1; TRBD1 might be the D (5 bases). CDR3 length: 13 residues. Per the germline V gene, CDR1 is SQVTM and CDR2 is ANQGSEA. The ends were cut back, 2 bases at V and 1 base at J, with 8 bases in the middle. This CDR3 is CSVEQGGNTEAFF. CDR3 nucleotide sequence: TGCAGCGTTGAACAGGGTGGGAACACTGAAGCTTTCTTT.

The CDR3 sequence is CASSKGWDTNTEAFF. The CDR3 DNA is TGTGCCAGCAGCAAGGGCTGGGACACGAACACTGAAGCTTTCTTT. The genes are TRBV7-6 and TRBJ1-1, with D tentatively TRBD1 (6 bases). The CDR3 runs to 15 residues. CDR1 and CDR2 (germline): SGHVS, FNYEAQ. V shed 5 bases and J shed 1 base, with 14 bases lying between them.

This clone was found many times. J is TRBJ1-5 and V is TRBV19; the D is unclear. Germline loops: CDR1 LNHDA, CDR2 SQIVND (reference sequence). The CDR3 is 15 amino acids. V lost 3 bases and J 4 bases, leaving 13 bases between the germline ends. CDR3 loop: CASSISTVQNQPQHF. CDR3 in DNA: TGTGCCAGTAGTATTTCTACAGTACAAAATCAGCCCCAGCATTTT.

The chain uses TRBV6-1 and TRBJ1-1; D gene uncertain. CDR1 MNHNS and CDR2 SASEGT come from the germline V gene. The CDR3 is 15 residues long. Trimming shortened V by 0 bases and J by 1 base, and 9 bases separated the two germline ends. Here the CDR3 reads CASSEAGNTNTEAFF. The CDR3 DNA is TGTGCCAGCAGTGAAGCGGGGAACACGAACACTGAAGCTTTCTTT.

V usage is TRBV27 and J usage is TRBJ2-1, with 9 positions matching TRBD2. V shed 5 bases, J shed 2 bases, and the junction held 10 bases outside the gene matches. The CDR3 length is 17 residues. The germline gives CDR1 MNHEY, CDR2 SMNVEV (reference sequence). This CDR3 is CASSLQGLAGTYNEQFF. CDR3 in DNA: TGTGCCAGCAGTCTCCAAGGGCTAGCGGGGACCTACAATGAGCAGTTCTTC.

Points on this clone: Since a far larger clone is one base different, this is likely a read error. The rearrangement uses TRBV2 and TRBJ1-1; a weak D match, TRBD1 (6 bases). The CDR3 spans 13 residues. The ends were cut back, 6 bases at V and 8 bases at J, with 16 bases in the middle. The germline V gene encodes CDR1 SNHLY and CDR2 FYNNEI. CDR3: CASRVEDSREAFF. CDR3 in DNA: TGTGCCAGCAGGGTCGAGGACAGCCGAGAAGCTTTCTTT.

The rearrangement uses TRBV5-6 and TRBJ2-1, with 13 nucleotides matching TRBD2. There are 16 residues in the CDR3. J lost 6 bases, V lost 1 base, and 4 bases had no gene match. Looked up from germline, CDR1 is SGHDT and CDR2 is YYEEEE. CDR3 nucleotide sequence: TGTGCCAGCAGCTTGCAACTAGCGGGAGGGCTCAATGAGCAGTTCTTC. It translates to CASSLQLAGGLNEQFF.

Ten or more counts support this clone. This chain connects TRBV7-8 to TRBJ2-2; 11 nucleotides align to TRBD2. The germline CDR1 and CDR2 sequences are SGHVS and FQNEAQ. CDR3 length equals 15 residues. The ends lost 5 bases at V and 9 bases at J; junction bases unmatched: 8. The CDR3 here is CASSAGGLAAWELFF. The CDR3 DNA sequence: TGTGCCAGCAGCGCCGGGGGACTAGCGGCTTGGGAGCTGTTTTTT.

Points on this clone: This sample also contains other DNA sequences that code for the same CDR3. J is TRBJ2-1 and V is TRBV5-6; 10 positions agree with TRBD2. J was trimmed by 1 base and V by 3 bases; bases with no gene match: 1. Per the germline V gene, CDR1 is SGHDT and CDR2 is YYEEEE. This CDR3 has 15 residues. The CDR3 sequence is CASSSTSGSYNEQFF. DNA for the CDR3: TGTGCCAGCAGCTCGACTAGCGGGTCCTACAATGAGCAGTTCTTC.

The chain couples TRBV4-2 to TRBJ2-2; D tentatively fits TRBD1 or TRBD2 (5 bases each). The CDR3 totals 13 residues. The germline gives CDR1 LGHNA, CDR2 YNFKEQ. The V gene lost 1 base and the J gene lost 9 bases, with 9 bases spanning the gap. In DNA form, the CDR3 reads TGTGCCAGCAGCCAAGGGCCGGGGCGGGAGCTGTTTTTT. Amino acids: CASSQGPGRELFF.

The V and J genes are TRBV28 and TRBJ1-1, with no clear D. The V end lost 2 bases, the J end lost 7 bases, and 8 bases lay between the germline ends. In germline, CDR1 is MDHEN, CDR2 SYDVKM. The CDR3 sequence is 12 residues long. The CDR3 here is CASSLMGNEAFF. CDR3 nucleotides: TGTGCCAGCAGTTTAATGGGAAATGAAGCTTTCTTT.

The chain links TRBV9 to TRBJ2-6; 7 bases fit TRBD2. The CDR3 extends over 15 amino acids. V lost 3 bases, J lost 2 bases, and 2 bases stayed unmatched. Germline V gives CDR1 SGDLS, CDR2 YYNGEE. The CDR3 DNA reads TGTGCCAGCAGCGGCGGGAGAGCTGGGGCCAACGTCCTGACTTTC. Encoded protein: CASSGGRAGANVLTF.

V gene TRBV15 combines with J gene TRBJ1-5; D call uncertain. CDR3 size: 16 residues. Looked up from germline, CDR1 is LNHNV and CDR2 is YYDKDF (reference sequence). V was trimmed by 2 bases and J by 10 bases, leaving 21 bases between them. The CDR3, as DNA: TGTGCCACCAGCAGACCCGGACCGAGACATGTGCGACCCCAGCATTTT. This encodes CATSRPGPRHVRPQHF.

This rearrangement joins TRBV30 to TRBJ2-5; D may be TRBD1 (5 bases). Trimming took 0 bases from V and 7 from J, leaving 12 bases between them. Germline V gene lookup returns CDR1 GTSNPN and CDR2 SVGIG (reference sequence). This CDR3 is 13 amino acids long. As DNA, the CDR3 is TGTGCCTGGAGTGTACTGCAGGGTGGGACCCAGTACTTC. Protein: CAWSVLQGGTQYF.

The rearrangement links TRBV30 to TRBJ2-2; a possible D gene is TRBD2 (7 bases). CDR3 size: 18 residues. Germline V gives CDR1 GTSNPN, CDR2 SVGIG (reference sequence). Trimming removed 2 bases at V and 4 bases at J, with 23 bases between. DNA of the CDR3: TGTGCCTGGAGTCCTATAGATGTGGTGGGAGGGGGCACCGGGGAGCTGTTTTTT. This codes for CAWSPIDVVGGGTGELFF.

This clone came up once. The genes are TRBV18 and TRBJ2-7; D not resolved. Trimming shortened V by 0 bases and J by 6 bases, and 12 bases separated the two germline ends. CDR1 and CDR2 from the germline V gene are KGHSH and LQKENI. This CDR3 is 14 amino acids long. CDR3 residues: CASSPPTRSLEQYF. The DNA of the CDR3 is TGTGCCAGCTCACCACCGACGAGGAGTCTCGAGCAGTACTTC.

This chain joins TRBV6-1 and TRBJ2-5; either TRBD1 or TRBD2 may fit D (5 bases each). The CDR3 has 15 residues. V gave up 1 base and J gave up 5 bases, with 14 bases separating them. From germline, CDR1 is MNHNS and CDR2 SASEGT. CDR3 residues: CASSEGGGWGETQYF. The CDR3 DNA follows: TGTGCCAGCAGTGAAGGAGGTGGGTGGGGGGAGACCCAGTACTTC.

This chain connects TRBV19 to TRBJ2-7, with 7 bases identical to TRBD2. V lost 6 bases to trimming and J lost 5 bases; unmatched junction nucleotides: 10. The germline V gene encodes CDR1 LNHDA and CDR2 SQIVND (reference sequence). CDR3 size: 14 residues. CDR3 loop: CASRSGGRVDEQYF. The CDR3 nucleotides read TGTGCCAGTAGATCGGGGGGACGGGTAGACGAGCAGTACTTC.

The V and J genes are TRBV7-2 and TRBJ1-3; D gene ambiguous. V lost 1 base to trimming and J lost 0 bases, with 7 bases between them. The CDR3 is 15 residues long. CDR1 and CDR2 (germline): SGHTA, FQGNSA. The CDR3 here is CASSLVGISGNTIYF. As DNA, the CDR3 is TGTGCCAGCAGCTTAGTCGGTATCTCTGGAAACACCATATATTTT.

This chain uses TRBV5-1 with TRBJ1-1, with D possibly being TRBD1 (6 bases). CDR3 length: 17 amino acids. V was pared by 4 bases and J by 0 bases, with 19 bases between. The germline V gene encodes CDR1 SGHRS and CDR2 YFSETQ. DNA of the CDR3: TGCGCCAGCAGCCTTACAGGGTCTGGGCTAATGAACACTGAAGCTTTCTTT. This translates into CASSLTGSGLMNTEAFF.

The rearrangement uses TRBV5-1 and TRBJ1-1; D is unclear. With 6 bases removed from V and 3 bases from J, the gap between germline ends came to 12 bases. The CDR3 is 13 residues long. Per germline, CDR1 SGHRS and CDR2 YFSETQ. This CDR3 is CASNLEMDTEAFF. The CDR3 DNA follows: TGCGCCAGCAACCTTGAGATGGACACTGAAGCTTTCTTT.

The chain combines TRBV4-1 with TRBJ2-2; 13 nucleotides align to TRBD2. V shed 0 bases, J shed 7 bases, and the junction held 8 bases outside the gene matches. Germline loops: CDR1 MGHRA, CDR2 YSYEKL. The CDR3 sequence is 18 residues long. The CDR3: CASSQDLLAGGPDGELFF. In nucleotides, the CDR3 is TGCGCCAGCAGCCAAGATCTACTAGCGGGAGGGCCGGACGGGGAGCTGTTTTTT.

The gene calls are TRBV7-8 and TRBJ2-7; no definite D call. Germline loops: CDR1 SGHVS, CDR2 FQNEAQ. The CDR3 is made up of 14 amino acids. Trimming left V 5 bases short and J 0 bases short, with 11 bases between. The CDR3 DNA is TGTGCCAGCAGCCCCCGGGTCCTCTCCTACGAGCAGTACTTC. Translated, it gives CASSPRVLSYEQYF.

The chain carries TRBV19 and TRBJ2-7; the match to TRBD2 covers 10 bases. The trim removed 5 bases at V and 3 bases at J, leaving 1 base unmatched. The CDR3 has 13 amino acids. Germline-derived CDR1 and CDR2 are LNHDA and SQIVND (reference sequence). CDR3 DNA: TGTGCCAGTAGTGGACTAGCGGACTACGAGCAGTACTTC. This sequence encodes CASSGLADYEQYF.